These T cell receptor beta chains were read from a single sample in a study of T cells in Graves' hyperthyroidism and ophthalmopathy. In TCRdb, the multiplex PCR reads were re-called with MiXCR into one record per CDR3 protein. The table shows roughly 290,000 distinct CDR3 sequences, with approximately 13% occurring only once. The sample was blood. These receptors were collected from a woman in her thirties or forties with Graves' hyperthyroidism. Both conserved end residues are part of each CDR3. The order of the fields is D gene, J gene, V gene, CDR3 protein. D genes are given only for firm matches.

.,TRBJ1-1,TRBV5-5,CASSLEGDVDTEAFF
.,TRBJ2-3,TRBV19,CASSIGGSTDTQYF
.,TRBJ2-7,TRBV14,CASSQTGTYEQYF
.,TRBJ2-1,TRBV2,CASILIFGLPYNEQFF
.,TRBJ2-3,TRBV11-1,CASRDRPGTQYF
.,TRBJ1-1,TRBV7-2,CASSLVGGNTEAFF
.,TRBJ1-2,TRBV24-1,CATSSRGMGESSYGYTF
TRBD1,TRBJ1-1,TRBV30,CAWSEDRGLAGAFF
TRBD2,TRBJ2-7,TRBV12-3/TRBV12-4,CASSSTSGRSSYEQYF
.,TRBJ1-1,TRBV29-1,CSVGTEAFF
.,TRBJ2-7,TRBV20-1,CSAAPYEQYF
TRBD2,TRBJ2-3,TRBV20-1,CSASGLAGTTDTQYF
.,TRBJ2-2,TRBV2,CASSTWGQKNTGELFF
.,TRBJ1-5,TRBV12-3/TRBV12-4,CASSSEGGSNQPQHF
TRBD1,TRBJ1-1,TRBV24-1,CATSAGQGPNSEAFF
TRBD1,TRBJ2-7,TRBV11-2,CASSGGGTGDYEQYF
.,TRBJ2-7,TRBV12-3/TRBV12-4,CASSFLAEQYF
.,TRBJ1-1,TRBV12-3/TRBV12-4,CASSFRGYYTEAFF
TRBD2,TRBJ2-7,TRBV6-2/TRBV6-3,CASSYRTSGTYEQYF
TRBD2,TRBJ2-5,TRBV29-1,CSVKAGGPASETQYF
.,TRBJ2-1,TRBV4-2,CASRSGGRRNDEQFF
TRBD1,TRBJ1-4,TRBV5-6,CASSSLTGEGTNEKLFF
.,TRBJ1-2,TRBV30,CAWRVRALDGYTF
TRBD2,TRBJ2-7,TRBV4-1,CASSHEQGLAGSYEQYF
TRBD1,TRBJ2-2,TRBV28,CASNSQGVNTGELFF
.,TRBJ1-5,TRBV6-1,CASSEEGQFLNQPQHF
.,TRBJ1-5,TRBV5-1,CASSWGRNQPQHF
.,TRBJ1-1,TRBV19,CASQLRGVTEAFF
TRBD2,TRBJ2-5,TRBV6-1,CASSRAVTSGGQETQYF
.,TRBJ2-5,TRBV29-1,CSVARQGGQQETQYF
TRBD1,TRBJ1-2,TRBV6-1,CASSERDRGRDGYTF
TRBD1,TRBJ2-7,TRBV30,CAWSFAQGNEQYF
.,TRBJ2-5,TRBV18,CASSPRSYQETQYF
.,TRBJ2-2,TRBV7-9,CASSPGGEELFF
.,TRBJ2-7,TRBV6-2/TRBV6-3,CASSYSSVPEDVRLGDEQYF
.,TRBJ2-3,TRBV4-2,CASSQENGVTGDTQYF
TRBD2,TRBJ2-7,TRBV6-1,CASSPVAGSSYEQYF
.,TRBJ2-3,TRBV9,CASSPGRMSENTDTQYF
TRBD2,TRBJ2-1,TRBV12-3/TRBV12-4,CASSILAGGVNEQFF
.,TRBJ2-4,TRBV10-3,CATRLDPENIQYF
TRBD1,TRBJ2-4,TRBV6-1,CASSVPGTGQYF